This TCR beta chain was recovered during a study of monozygotic twins with cystic fibrosis. Study observations and caveats: Unrelated CF individuals shared fewer identical clonotypes than monozygotic CF twins. Age, concordance and disease severity did not associate with shared CDR3 numbers.

Germline CDR1 ENHRY, CDR2 SYGVKD. Trimming removed 4 bases from V and 0 bases from J; junction bases left unmatched: 7. This CDR3 has 16 residues. The data were produced by immunoSEQ multiplex PCR, yet TCRdb's version contains in-frame clones alone and is incomplete. The sample shows approximately 24,000 clones, 95% to 98% of them seen only once. With regard to this clone: What it binds is not known.

Sample: blood. This chain joins TRBV10-3 and TRBJ2-3; 7 bases fit TRBD2. The sequence came from a girl under 10 years old with cystic fibrosis. The CDR3 coding sequence is TGTGCCATCAGTGGGGAGGGGCAGCCAAGCACAGATACGCAGTATTTT. It codes for CAISGEGQPSTDTQYF.